The 7 T cell receptor beta chains below come from one sample, sequenced in a study of blood T cells in healthy people across ages. Using a J-beta primer mix together with a sample-barcoded 5' primer, a second PCR was run for roughly 7 to 11 cycles. Each CDR3 protein is one row after TCRdb ran MiXCR on the 5' RACE reads. Of about 670,000 distinct CDR3 sequences in the sample, approximately 52% are singletons; the top ten hold about 14%. Sequenced material: blood. The source of these receptors is a woman older than 75 in good health.

This clonotype has at least ten counts. The genes are TRBV7-2 and TRBJ2-3; 11 bases map to TRBD2. CDR3 size: 13 residues. CDR1 and CDR2 from the germline V gene are SGHTA and FQGNSA. V lost 3 bases, J lost 10 bases, and 3 bases stayed unmatched. The CDR3, as DNA: TGTGCCAGCAGCTTCACTAGCGGGGGTTCGCAGTATTTT. Amino acids: CASSFTSGGSQYF.

This clonotype was counted many times. The V gene is TRBV29-1, the J gene TRBJ2-1; D uncertain. The CDR3 loop spans 11 amino acids. V lost 7 bases, J lost 9 bases, and 13 bases lay in between. Germline CDR1 reads SQVTM; CDR2 reads ANQGSEA. The CDR3 spells CSARDIPEQFF. The DNA for the CDR3 is TGCAGCGCCAGAGACATTCCTGAGCAGTTCTTC.

The sample holds a few counts of this clonotype. V gene TRBV15 combines with J gene TRBJ1-4; D call uncertain. V was trimmed by 6 bases and J by 9 bases, leaving 8 bases between them. The CDR3 loop spans 11 amino acids. Per germline, CDR1 LNHNV and CDR2 YYDKDF (reference sequence). CDR3 sequence: CATSTEKKLFF. CDR3 DNA: TGTGCCACCAGTACTGAGAAAAAACTGTTTTTT.

The table lists this clonotype with a count of one. One junction end does not reproduce the germline sequence, and a read error may be involved. The rearrangement uses TRBV25-1 and TRBJ2-3; possibly TRBD1 or TRBD2 for D (5 bases each). The CDR3 covers 15 residues. CDR1 is MGHDK, CDR2 SYGVNS, per germline. In nucleotides, the CDR3 is TGTGCCAGCAGTGAAGCTGGGGGTAACTCCTACGAGCGGTACTTT. Amino acids: CASSEAGGNSYERYF.

This clonotype was counted ten times or more. The chain couples TRBV18 to TRBJ2-1, with a possible D match to TRBD2 (5 bases). Trimming took 3 bases from V and 4 from J, leaving 10 bases between them. This CDR3 is 14 amino acids long. Germline V lookup: CDR1 KGHSH, CDR2 LQKENI. In nucleotides, the CDR3 is TGTGCCAGCTCACCTATAGCGAGATACAATGAGCAGTTCTTC. Residues: CASSPIARYNEQFF.

There are a few counts of this clonotype. This chain uses TRBV30 with TRBJ2-3, with D perhaps TRBD2 (6 bases). Between the trimmed V and J ends, which lost 3 bases and 2 bases, there was a span of 12 bases. This CDR3 spans 14 amino acids. CDR1 and CDR2 (germline): GTSNPN, SVGIG (reference sequence). As DNA, the CDR3 is TGTGCCTGGAGCCTCGGGAGTTCCACAGATACGCAGTATTTT. This translates into CAWSLGSSTDTQYF.

A remark on this clonotype: A read error may be the cause here, since a much bigger clone is one base away. The CDR3 region has the DNA TGTGCCAGCAGTGCCGCCGGGACAGGGGGCGTCTACACCTTC. Translated, it gives CASSAAGTGGVYTF. The chain is built from TRBV27 and TRBJ1-2; 12 bases agree with TRBD1. V lost 5 bases, J lost 10 bases, and 8 bases stayed unmatched. This CDR3 has 14 residues. CDR1 and CDR2 from the germline V gene are MNHEY and SMNVEV (reference sequence).